The rows below give T cell receptor beta chains drawn from one sample of a study of radiation and T cells in renal cell carcinoma. Sequencing was performed with immunoSEQ multiplex PCR; in TCRdb, only in-frame clones are kept and a portion is missing. This table holds some 100,000 clones, 82% found once. The specimen comprised blood, sampled from a patient whose treatment included radiotherapy and nephrectomy. The receptor source for this set is a man in his sixties with renal cell carcinoma. The CDR3 runs from the conserved cysteine through the conserved F or W. A D gene is named only where the DNA matches it firmly. Clone size is not always given. Where it is, it says once, few, many or a class for expanded clones.

size: few; J: TRBJ2-4; D: NA; V: TRBV5-1; DNA: TGCGCCAGCAGCTTGGCGGGTCTCAAAAACATTCAGTACTTC; CDR3: CASSLAGLKNIQYF
size: NA; J: TRBJ2-7; D: NA; V: TRBV14; DNA: TGTGCCAGCAGCCAAGGGGTCGAGCAGTACTTC; CDR3: CASSQGVEQYF
size: NA; J: TRBJ2-3; D: NA; V: TRBV2; DNA: TGTGCCAGCAGCGGTGCCCGTACAGATACGCAGTATTTT; CDR3: CASSGARTDTQYF
size: NA; J: TRBJ2-2; D: NA; V: TRBV25-1; DNA: TGTGCCAGCAGCCAGCTCCCAGCTACCGGGGAGCTGTTTTTT; CDR3: CASSQLPATGELFF
size: NA; J: TRBJ2-5; D: NA; V: TRBV25-1; DNA: TGTGCCAGCACCCTCACGGACGGCCAAGAGACCCAGTACTTC; CDR3: CASTLTDGQETQYF
size: NA; J: TRBJ2-3; D: NA; V: TRBV27; DNA: TGTGCCAGCAGTTTGTCCGGAAACACAGATACGCAGTATTTT; CDR3: CASSLSGNTDTQYF
size: NA; J: TRBJ2-1; D: NA; V: TRBV19; DNA: TGTGCCAGTAGCTCCCCGGGGGCGGCGGACCGTGTCTCCTACAATGAGCAGTTCTTC; CDR3: CASSSPGAADRVSYNEQFF
size: NA; J: TRBJ2-6; D: NA; V: TRBV7-2; DNA: TGTGCCAGCAGCTTTTCCCCGGGGCCCTCTGGGGCCAACGTCCTGACTTTC; CDR3: CASSFSPGPSGANVLTF
size: NA; J: TRBJ2-7; D: NA; V: TRBV19; DNA: TGTGCCAGTAGTAAAGTGATGGTACAGGCGAACGAGCAGTACTTC; CDR3: CASSKVMVQANEQYF
size: NA; J: TRBJ2-7; D: TRBD1; V: TRBV18; DNA: TGTGCCAGCTCATTCGACAGGGGGTCCTACGAGCAGTACTTC; CDR3: CASSFDRGSYEQYF
size: NA; J: TRBJ2-2; D: NA; V: TRBV7-7; DNA: TGTGCCAGCAGCCCCGGACGGCTTGGCGGGGAGCTGTTTTTT; CDR3: CASSPGRLGGELFF
size: NA; J: TRBJ1-1; D: NA; V: TRBV10-3; DNA: TGTGCCATCAGTGATCCCAGCCTCCACACTGAAGCTTTCTTT; CDR3: CAISDPSLHTEAFF